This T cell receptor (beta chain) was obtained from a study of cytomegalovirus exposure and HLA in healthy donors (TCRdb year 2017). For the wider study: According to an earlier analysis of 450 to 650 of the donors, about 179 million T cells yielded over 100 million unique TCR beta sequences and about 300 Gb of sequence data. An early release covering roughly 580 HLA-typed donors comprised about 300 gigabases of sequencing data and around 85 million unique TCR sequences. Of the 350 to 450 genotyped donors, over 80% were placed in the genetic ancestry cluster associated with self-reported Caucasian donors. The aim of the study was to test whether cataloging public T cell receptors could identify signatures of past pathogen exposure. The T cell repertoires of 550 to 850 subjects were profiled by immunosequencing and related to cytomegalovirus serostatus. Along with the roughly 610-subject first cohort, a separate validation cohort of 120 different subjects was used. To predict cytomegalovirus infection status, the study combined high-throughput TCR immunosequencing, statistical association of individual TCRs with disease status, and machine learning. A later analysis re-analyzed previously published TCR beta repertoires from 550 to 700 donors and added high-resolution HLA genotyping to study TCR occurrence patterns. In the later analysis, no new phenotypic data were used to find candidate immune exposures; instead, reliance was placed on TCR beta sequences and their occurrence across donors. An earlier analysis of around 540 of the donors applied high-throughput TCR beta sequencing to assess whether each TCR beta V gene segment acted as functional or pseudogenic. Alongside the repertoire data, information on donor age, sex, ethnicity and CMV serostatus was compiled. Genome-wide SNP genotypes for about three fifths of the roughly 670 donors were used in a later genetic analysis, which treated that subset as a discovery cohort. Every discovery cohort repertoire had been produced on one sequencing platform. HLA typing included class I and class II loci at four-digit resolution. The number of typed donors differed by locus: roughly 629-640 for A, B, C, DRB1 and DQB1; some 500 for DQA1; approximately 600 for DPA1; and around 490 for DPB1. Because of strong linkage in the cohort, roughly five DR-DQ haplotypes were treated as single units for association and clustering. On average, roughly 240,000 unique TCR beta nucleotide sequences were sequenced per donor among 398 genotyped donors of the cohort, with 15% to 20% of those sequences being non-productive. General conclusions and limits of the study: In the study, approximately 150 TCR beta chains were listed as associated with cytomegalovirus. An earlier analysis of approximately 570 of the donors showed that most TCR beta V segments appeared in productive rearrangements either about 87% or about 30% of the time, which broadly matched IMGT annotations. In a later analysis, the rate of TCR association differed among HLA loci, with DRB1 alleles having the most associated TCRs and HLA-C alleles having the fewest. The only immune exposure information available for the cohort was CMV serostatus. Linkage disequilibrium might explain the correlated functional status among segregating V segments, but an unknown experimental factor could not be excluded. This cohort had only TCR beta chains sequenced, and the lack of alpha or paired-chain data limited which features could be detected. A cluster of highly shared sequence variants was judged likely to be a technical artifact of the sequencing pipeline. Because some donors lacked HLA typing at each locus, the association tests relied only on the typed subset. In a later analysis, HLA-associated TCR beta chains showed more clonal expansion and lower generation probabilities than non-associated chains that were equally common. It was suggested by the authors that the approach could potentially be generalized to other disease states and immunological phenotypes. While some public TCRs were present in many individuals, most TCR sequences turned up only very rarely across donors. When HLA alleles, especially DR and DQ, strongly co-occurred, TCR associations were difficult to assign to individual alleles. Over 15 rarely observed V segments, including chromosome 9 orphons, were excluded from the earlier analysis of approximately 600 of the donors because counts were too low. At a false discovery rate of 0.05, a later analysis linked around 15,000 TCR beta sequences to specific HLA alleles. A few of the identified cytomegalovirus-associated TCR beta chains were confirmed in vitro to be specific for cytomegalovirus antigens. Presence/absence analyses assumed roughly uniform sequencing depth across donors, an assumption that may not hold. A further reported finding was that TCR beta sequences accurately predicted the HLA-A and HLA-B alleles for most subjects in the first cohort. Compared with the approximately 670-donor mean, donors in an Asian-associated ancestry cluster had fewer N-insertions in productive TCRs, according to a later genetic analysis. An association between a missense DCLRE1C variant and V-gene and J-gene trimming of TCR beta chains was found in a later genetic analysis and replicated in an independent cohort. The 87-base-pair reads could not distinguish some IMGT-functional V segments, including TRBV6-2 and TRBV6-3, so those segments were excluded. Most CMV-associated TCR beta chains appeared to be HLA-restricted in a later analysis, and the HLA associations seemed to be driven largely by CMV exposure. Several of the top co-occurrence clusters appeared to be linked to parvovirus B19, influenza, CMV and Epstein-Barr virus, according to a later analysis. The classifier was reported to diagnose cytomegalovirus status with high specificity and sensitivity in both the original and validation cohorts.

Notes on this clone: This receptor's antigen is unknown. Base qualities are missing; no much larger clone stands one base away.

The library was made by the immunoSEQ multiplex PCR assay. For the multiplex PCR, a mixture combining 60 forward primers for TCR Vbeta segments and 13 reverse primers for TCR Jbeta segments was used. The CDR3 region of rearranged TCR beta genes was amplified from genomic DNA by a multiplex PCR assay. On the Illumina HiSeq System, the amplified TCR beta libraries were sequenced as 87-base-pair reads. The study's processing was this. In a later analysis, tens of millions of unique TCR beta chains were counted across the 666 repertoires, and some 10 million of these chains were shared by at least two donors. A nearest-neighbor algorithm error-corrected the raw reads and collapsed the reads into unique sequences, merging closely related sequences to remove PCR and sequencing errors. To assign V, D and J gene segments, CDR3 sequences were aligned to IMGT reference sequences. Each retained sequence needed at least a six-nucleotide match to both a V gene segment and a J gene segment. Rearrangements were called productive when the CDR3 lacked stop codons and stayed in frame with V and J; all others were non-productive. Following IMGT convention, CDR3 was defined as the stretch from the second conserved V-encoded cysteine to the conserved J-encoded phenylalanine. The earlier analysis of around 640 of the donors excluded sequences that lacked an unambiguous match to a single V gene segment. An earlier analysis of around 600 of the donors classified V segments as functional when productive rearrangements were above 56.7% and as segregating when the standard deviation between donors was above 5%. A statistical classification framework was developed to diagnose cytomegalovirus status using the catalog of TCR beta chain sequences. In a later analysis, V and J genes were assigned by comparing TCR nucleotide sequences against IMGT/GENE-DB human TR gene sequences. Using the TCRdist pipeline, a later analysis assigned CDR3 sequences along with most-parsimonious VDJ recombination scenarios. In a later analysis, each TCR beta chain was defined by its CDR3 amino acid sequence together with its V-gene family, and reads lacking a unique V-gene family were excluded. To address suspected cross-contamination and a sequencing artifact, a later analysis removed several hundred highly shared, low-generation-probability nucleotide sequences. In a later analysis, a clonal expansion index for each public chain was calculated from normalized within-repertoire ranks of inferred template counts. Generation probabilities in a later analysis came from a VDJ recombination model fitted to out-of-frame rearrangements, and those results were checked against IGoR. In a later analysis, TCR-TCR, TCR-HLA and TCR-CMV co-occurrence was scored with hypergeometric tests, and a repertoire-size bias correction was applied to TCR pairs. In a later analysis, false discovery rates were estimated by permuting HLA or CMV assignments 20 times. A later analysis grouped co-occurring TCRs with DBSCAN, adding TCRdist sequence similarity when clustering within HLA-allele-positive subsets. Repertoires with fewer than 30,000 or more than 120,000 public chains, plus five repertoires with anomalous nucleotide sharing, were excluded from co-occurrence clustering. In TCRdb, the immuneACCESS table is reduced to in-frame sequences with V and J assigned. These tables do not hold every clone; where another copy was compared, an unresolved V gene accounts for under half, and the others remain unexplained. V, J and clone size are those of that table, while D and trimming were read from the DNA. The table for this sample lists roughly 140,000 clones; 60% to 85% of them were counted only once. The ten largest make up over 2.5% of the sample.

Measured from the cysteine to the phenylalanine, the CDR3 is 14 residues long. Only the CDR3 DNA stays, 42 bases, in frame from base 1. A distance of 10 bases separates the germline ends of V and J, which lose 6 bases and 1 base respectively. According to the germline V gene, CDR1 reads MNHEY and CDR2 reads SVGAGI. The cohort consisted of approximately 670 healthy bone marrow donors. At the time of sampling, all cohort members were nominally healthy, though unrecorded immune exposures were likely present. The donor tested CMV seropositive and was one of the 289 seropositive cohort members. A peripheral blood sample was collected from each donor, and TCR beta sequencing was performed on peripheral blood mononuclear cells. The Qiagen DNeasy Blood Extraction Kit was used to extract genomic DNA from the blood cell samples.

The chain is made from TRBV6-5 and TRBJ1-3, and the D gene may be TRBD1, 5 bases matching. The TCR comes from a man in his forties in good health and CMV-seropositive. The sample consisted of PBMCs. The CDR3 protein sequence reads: CASRPGLSGNTIYF. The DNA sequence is TGTGCCAGCAGACCAGGGTTGTCTGGAAACACCATATATTTT.